The clone carrying this TCR beta chain came up once. The CDR3 covers 11 residues. The ends were cut back, 4 bases at V and 4 bases at J, with 5 bases in the middle. The germline gives CDR1 SGHVS, CDR2 FQNEAQ. This record belongs to a study of blood T cell repertoires in COVID-19. Overall study: Spain, Italy and the United States supplied samples that represented acute and convalescent COVID-19. Sources were T cells, B-cell-depleted T cells, or PBMCs; the material itself was cDNA or gDNA.

In the source study's methods: Amplified reference gene primers provided the basis for estimating nucleated cell counts. Profiled with immunoSEQ multiplex PCR; TCRdb holds only in-frame clones, not every one. V and J calls and clone size are given by that table; D and trimming were obtained from the DNA. The repertoire holds under 250,000 clones, with more than 70% as singletons. V and J are TRBV7-8 and TRBJ2-7; D not certain. The sequenced material came from peripheral blood. This sequence originates from an elderly man with acute or convalescent COVID-19. CDR3 nucleotides: TGTGCCAGCAGCTCTCTTTACGAGCAGTACTTC. Its protein product is CASSSLYEQYF. Looking up the rest from reference TRBV7-8 and TRBJ2-7 gives the full variable domain: GAGVSQSPRYKVAKRGQDVALRCDPISGHVSLFWYQQALGQGPEFLTYFQNEAQLDKSGLPSDRFFAERPEGSVSTLKIQRTQQEDSAVYLCASSSLYEQYFGPGTRLTVT.